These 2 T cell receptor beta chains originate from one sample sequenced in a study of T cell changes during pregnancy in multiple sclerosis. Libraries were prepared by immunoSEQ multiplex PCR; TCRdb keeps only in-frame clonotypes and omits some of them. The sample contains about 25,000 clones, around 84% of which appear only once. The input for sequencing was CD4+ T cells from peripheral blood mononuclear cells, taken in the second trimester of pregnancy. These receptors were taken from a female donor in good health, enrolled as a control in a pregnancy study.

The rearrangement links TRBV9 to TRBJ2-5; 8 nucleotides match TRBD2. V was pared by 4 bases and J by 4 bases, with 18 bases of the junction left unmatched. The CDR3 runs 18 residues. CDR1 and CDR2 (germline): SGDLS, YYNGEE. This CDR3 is CASSPRGGGAGEGETQYF. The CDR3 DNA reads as TGTGCCAGCAGCCCACGGGGGGGAGGGGCGGGAGAGGGAGAGACCCAGTACTTC.

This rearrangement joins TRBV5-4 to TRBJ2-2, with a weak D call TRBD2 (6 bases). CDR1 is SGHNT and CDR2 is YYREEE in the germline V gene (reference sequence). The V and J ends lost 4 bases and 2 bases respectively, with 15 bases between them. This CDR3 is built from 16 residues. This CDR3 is CASSERRGLNTGELFF. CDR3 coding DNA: TGTGCCAGCAGCGAGAGGCGGGGCCTTAACACCGGGGAGCTGTTTTTT.